This entry describes one T cell receptor (beta chain). What it recognizes is unknown. The data were produced by immunoSEQ multiplex PCR, yet TCRdb's version contains in-frame clones alone and is incomplete. The sample shows about 2.2 million clones, just over 90% of them seen only once. This specimen belongs to a study of shared clonotypes between healthy human individuals. This CDR3 contains 16 residues. J was trimmed by 0 bases and V by 4 bases; bases with no gene match: 3. The germline gives CDR1 WSHSY, CDR2 SAAADI. Study-wide points: Inspection by rarefaction showed sorted-subset sequencing to be incomplete despite large depth.

CD45RO-negative, CCR7-selected cells formed the naive CD8 fraction, which excluded terminally differentiated effector memory CD45RA+ cells. The origin of this receptor is a man aged 18 to 29 in good health. Some clones in this sample may be carry-over from other donors' samples. Sequencing was carried out using naive CD8+ T cells from PBMCs. This rearrangement joins TRBV10-2 to TRBJ1-6, with 7 bases lining up with TRBD1. CDR3: CASSADRSSYNSPLHF. The CDR3 nucleotides are TGCGCCAGCAGTGCGGACAGGAGCTCCTATAATTCACCCCTCCACTTT.